The following is a TCR beta chain sequence with its context. The antigen remains undetermined. The repertoire was sequenced with immunoSEQ multiplex PCR; TCRdb's copy has only in-frame clones and lacks some. The table records tens of thousands of clones, less than 75% of them present only once. V shed 2 bases and J shed 4 bases, with 8 bases lying between them. The CDR3 consists of 14 residues. Germline lookup yields CDR1 SGHAT and CDR2 FQNNGV. The data were obtained in a study of T cell clones after liver transplantation. Study at large: Samples came from ITN030ST, which attempted immunosuppression withdrawal within 2 years of liver transplantation. Post-transplant blood was tracked for graft-donor-reactive T cell clones identified in a pre-transplant mixed lymphocyte reaction. Draws occurred before transplant, before withdrawal, and after complete or failed withdrawal.

Study-level points and caveats: Graft donor-reactive T cells possibly entered the graft instead of undergoing deletion.

V gene TRBV11-2 combines with J gene TRBJ2-2; no clear D. The sample was CD4+ T cells from blood, taken at the 22-month timepoint. The clonotype was recovered from a human patient who received a liver transplant. Part of the T cells may come from the graft donor. The CDR3: CASSLLVGTGELFF. The CDR3, as DNA: TGTGCCAGCAGCTTACTTGTGGGCACCGGGGAGCTGTTTTTT.